The 9 T cell receptor beta chains given below trace back to one sample, sequenced in a study of T cell clonality in common variable immunodeficiency. The table came from immunoSEQ multiplex PCR; TCRdb's copy has only in-frame clones and leaves some out. The counts give approximately 34,000 clones, none of them seen only once; over 0.95% is held by the top ten. Sequences were obtained from peripheral blood mononuclear cells. The receptors come from a person aged 18 to 69 in good health.

This clone was seen ten or more times. The read is 3 residues too short to cover the CDR3 end, so that end is filled in from the germline J gene. The chain carries TRBV24-1 and TRBJ2-3, with a possible D match to TRBD1 (6 bases). The CDR3 consists of 16 residues. The V gene's germline CDR1 is KGHDR and CDR2 SFDVKD. Deletions cut 4 bases from V and 3 bases from J, with 16 bases between. CDR3 in amino acids: CATSEGGRVGTDTQYF. The part of the CDR3 DNA that was read is TGTGCCACCAGTGAAGGGGGTAGGGTAGGAACAGATACG.

This clone appeared many times. A read error may produce the germline difference seen at one junction end. The read gets to within 3 residues of the CDR3 end, and the germline J gene fills in the rest. The rearrangement links TRBV4-2 to TRBJ1-5; the match to TRBD1 covers 8 bases. The CDR3 spans 15 residues. CDR1 is LGHNA and CDR2 is YNFKEQ in the germline V gene. This chain's CDR3 is CASSQRTGSNQPQHF. The sequenced part of the CDR3 DNA is TGCGCCAGCAGCCAACGGACAGGGTCCAATCAGCCC.

This clone was seen ten or more times. The observed sequence ends 3 residues before the CDR3 terminus, with the missing tail filled in from the germline J gene. The chain has TRBV7-2 and TRBJ1-1; D gene ambiguous. The V and J ends lost 5 bases and 2 bases respectively, with 15 bases between them. CDR3 length: 15 amino acids. Germline assignment: CDR1 SGHTA and CDR2 FQGNSA. CDR3 sequence: CASSRARGRNTEAFF. The covered CDR3 bases are TGTGCCAGCAGCCGTGCCCGGGGAAGAAACACTGAA.

The sample holds many counts of this clone. Sequencing ends 3 residues short of the CDR3 end; the germline J gene provides the rest. This chain joins TRBV6-2 or TRBV6-3 and TRBJ2-5, with 9 bases aligning to TRBD1. CDR1 is MNHEY and CDR2 is SVGEGT in the germline V gene. CDR3 length equals 12 residues. V lost 6 bases, J lost 7 bases, and 3 bases stayed unmatched. CDR3 DNA, as far as it was read: TGTGCCAGCAGCCTGGACAGGGGGACC. It is translated as CASSLDRGT. The CDR3 in its entirety is CASSLDRGTQYF.

This clone was found many times. The read ends 3 residues early relative to the CDR3; the germline J gene fills the gap. The chain joins TRBV5-4 to TRBJ2-1; the match to TRBD1 covers 9 bases. The V segment lost 9 bases and the J segment 6 bases; nucleotides outside the gene matches: 13. The length of the CDR3 is 15 residues. CDR1 and CDR2 from the germline V gene are SGHNT and YYREEE (reference sequence). The sequenced part of the CDR3 DNA is TGTGCCACCCAGCTACGGACAGGGGTCCTCAATGAG. Translation: CATQLRTGVLNE. The entire CDR3 reads CATQLRTGVLNEQFF.

This clone was found many times. The CDR3 end lies 3 residues beyond the end of the read and is filled in from the germline J gene. This chain joins TRBV13 and TRBJ1-1, with no clear D. Germline V gene sequence: CDR1 PRHDT, CDR2 FYEKMQ (reference sequence). This CDR3 contains 15 residues. Trimming removed 5 bases at V and 1 base at J, with 14 bases between. CDR3 sequence: CASSPRADWNTEAFF. The part of the CDR3 DNA that was read is TGTGCCAGCAGCCCCCGGGCGGACTGGAACACTGAA. The full variable domain, with the rest looked up from reference TRBV13 and TRBJ1-1, is AAGVIQSPRHLIKEKRETATLKCYPIPRHDTVYWYQQGPGQDPQFLISFYEKMQSDKGSIPDRFSAQQFSDYHSELNMSSLELGDSALYFCASSPRADWNTEAFFGQGTRLTVV.

This clone has at least ten counts. The missing CDR3 end, 3 residues past where the read stops, is filled in from the germline J gene. This chain links TRBV6-2 or TRBV6-3 with TRBJ2-2; TRBD2 agrees at 9 bases. The CDR3 spans 14 residues. The ends lost 10 bases at V and 7 bases at J; junction bases unmatched: 10. From germline, CDR1 is MNHEY and CDR2 SVGEGT. CDR3 sequence reads: CATNLAGFIGELFF. Partial CDR3 DNA: TGTGCCACCAACCTAGCGGGGTTTATCGGGGAG.

This clone was detected only a few times. The CDR3 end lies 3 residues beyond the end of the read and is filled in from the germline J gene. V usage is TRBV7-2 and J usage is TRBJ1-6; 7 bases fit TRBD1. J lost 10 bases, V lost 3 bases, and 3 bases had no gene match. The CDR3 is 13 amino acids. The germline CDR1 and CDR2 sequences are SGHTA and FQGNSA. The sequenced part of the CDR3 DNA is TGTGCCAGCAGCTTCACAGGGGTGTCACCC. It translates to CASSFTGVSP. The full CDR3 protein is CASSFTGVSPLHF.

This clone occurred many times. The CDR3 end falls 3 residues outside the read, so it is completed with the germline J gene. J is TRBJ1-2 and V is TRBV30; D not certain. The V end was cut by 0 bases, the J end by 1 base, with 15 bases between. The length of the CDR3 is 16 residues. Germline V CDR1 and CDR2: GTSNPN, SVGIG (reference sequence). The CDR3 here is CAWSVGKQQLNYGYTF. The part of the CDR3 DNA that was read is TGTGCCTGGAGTGTAGGAAAACAGCAACTTAACTATGGC.